The 21 T cell receptor beta chains given below trace back to one sample, sequenced in a study of blood T cell repertoires in COVID-19. TCRdb keeps only in-frame clones here, not all; method: immunoSEQ multiplex PCR. The sample contains about 250,000 clones, about three quarters of which appear only once. The sample comprised peripheral blood. The receptors shown here come from a woman older than 75 with acute or convalescent COVID-19.

V and J are TRBV6-5 and TRBJ2-2; D gene uncertain. With 0 bases removed from V and 6 bases from J, the gap between germline ends came to 11 bases. CDR1 is MNHEY, CDR2 SVGAGI, per germline. CDR3 length: 15 amino acids. CDR3 DNA sequence: TGTGCCAGCAGTTACTCGGCGGTTGTCTCCGGGGAGCTGTTTTTT. Translating gives CASSYSAVVSGELFF.

The J gene is TRBJ1-5, the V gene TRBV12-3 or TRBV12-4, with D maybe TRBD1 (5 bases). V was clipped by 6 bases and J by 9 bases, with 15 bases between them. The CDR3 covers 13 residues. The CDR3 loop reads CASSQSSGGPQHF. The CDR3 coding sequence is TGTGCCAGCAGCCAATCTTCCGGGGGGCCCCAGCATTTT.

The chain links TRBV6-6 to TRBJ2-7; D remains ambiguous. The CDR3 sequence is 13 residues long. The germline V gene has CDR1 MNHNY and CDR2 SVGAGI (reference sequence). Deletions cut 2 bases from V and 3 bases from J, with 8 bases between. The CDR3 reads CASSYEPSYEQYF. Written as DNA, the CDR3 is TGTGCCAGCAGTTACGAACCCAGCTACGAGCAGTACTTC.

This clone was detected a few times. V is TRBV20-1 and J is TRBJ2-7; the match to TRBD2 covers 10 bases. The CDR3 runs to 14 residues. CDR1 and CDR2 (germline): DFQATT, SNEGSKA (reference sequence). V lost 3 bases and J lost 3; bases outside the gene matches: 5. Here the CDR3 reads CSASRASGSYEQYF. The CDR3 DNA follows: TGCAGTGCTAGTAGGGCTAGCGGGAGCTACGAGCAGTACTTC.

This chain connects TRBV27 to TRBJ1-2; D is undetermined. This CDR3 comprises 14 residues. Germline V CDR1 and CDR2: MNHEY, SMNVEV (reference sequence). Trimming took 3 bases from V and 2 from J, leaving 10 bases between them. Here the CDR3 reads CASSLAGWNYGYTF. CDR3 DNA: TGTGCCAGCAGTTTGGCGGGATGGAACTATGGCTACACCTTC.

Worth noting for this clone: The junction departs from the called germline gene at one end, perhaps through a read error. The chain uses TRBV4-1 and TRBJ1-5; 7 nucleotides agree with TRBD1. Germline V gene lookup returns CDR1 MGHRA and CDR2 YSYEKL. There are 15 residues in the CDR3. The CDR3 reads CASSQEGQVDQPQHF. DNA for the CDR3: TGCGCCAGCAGCCAAGAAGGACAGGTTGATCAACCCCAGCATTTT.

The table lists this clone with a few counts. V and J are TRBV19 and TRBJ1-6, with 9 positions matching TRBD1. This CDR3 comprises 14 residues. Losses at the gene ends were 3 bases for V and 9 bases for J; bases not matched to a gene: 3. The V gene's germline CDR1 is LNHDA and CDR2 SQIVND (reference sequence). The CDR3 region has the DNA TGTGCCAGTAGTATTGAGACAGGGGGTTCACCCCTCCACTTT. Translated: CASSIETGGSPLHF.

This chain links TRBV6-6 with TRBJ2-5, with a weak D call TRBD2 (6 bases). Germline CDR1 MNHNY, CDR2 SVGAGI (reference sequence). CDR3 length: 15 amino acids. V was pared by 6 bases and J by 0 bases, with 14 bases between. The CDR3 DNA sequence: TGTGCCAGCAGGGTACTGGGGGACTACCAAGAGACCCAGTACTTC. Protein: CASRVLGDYQETQYF.

The chain links TRBV6-5 to TRBJ2-1; tentatively, D is TRBD2 (7 bases). There are 14 residues in the CDR3. Germline CDR1 is MNHEY and CDR2 is SVGAGI. V lost 5 bases and J lost 9, with 17 bases in between. The CDR3 reads CASSIGGGIGEQFF. In DNA, the CDR3 is TGTGCCAGCAGTATAGGGGGGGGTATTGGTGAGCAGTTCTTC.

This sequence joins TRBV5-1 and TRBJ1-1; 9 bases align to TRBD1. Germline-derived CDR1 and CDR2 are SGHRS and YFSETQ. This CDR3 is built from 15 residues. J was trimmed by 0 bases and V by 4 bases; bases with no gene match: 4. For the CDR3, the DNA is TGCGCCAGCAGCGAACAGGGGGCTTTGAACACTGAAGCTTTCTTT. As protein: CASSEQGALNTEAFF.

The chain carries TRBV7-2 and TRBJ1-1; TRBD1 agrees at 11 bases. Per germline, CDR1 SGHTA and CDR2 FQGNSA. V lost 2 bases and J lost 6; bases outside the gene matches: 8. This CDR3 contains 16 residues. In DNA, the CDR3 is TGTGCCAGCAGCTTACAGGGACAGGGGGTCGTAGCTGAAGCTTTCTTT. Its translation is CASSLQGQGVVAEAFF.

This clone was counted only a few times. The V call is TRBV7-9, the J call TRBJ2-7; possibly TRBD1 for D (6 bases). The CDR3 is 14 amino acids. V was trimmed by 4 bases and J by 3 bases, leaving 13 bases between them. Germline V CDR1 and CDR2: SEHNR, FQNEAQ (reference sequence). CDR3 region: CASSSTGQRYEQYF. The CDR3 coding sequence is TGTGCCAGCAGCTCTACCGGACAGCGCTACGAGCAGTACTTC.

This clone was seen a single time. CDR3 coding DNA: TGTGCCAGCTCGCAAGGGGGCGTCGGGGAGACCCAGTACTTC. Amino acid sequence: CASSQGGVGETQYF. The chain joins TRBV18 to TRBJ2-5, with 7 bases identical to TRBD1. The CDR3 length is 14 residues. Germline loops: CDR1 KGHSH, CDR2 LQKENI. The V and J ends lost 6 bases and 5 bases, in that order; junction bases with no gene match: 9.

This clone came up a few times. V and J are TRBV11-3 and TRBJ2-1; TRBD2 agrees at 11 bases. V dropped 3 bases and J dropped 5; count of bases not matched to a gene: 9. This CDR3 contains 17 residues. CDR1 is SGHNT and CDR2 is YENEEA in the germline V gene. The CDR3 region is CASSLPPGLAEHNEQFF. CDR3 in DNA: TGTGCCAGCAGCTTGCCACCGGGACTAGCGGAGCACAATGAGCAGTTCTTC.

This rearrangement joins TRBV7-9 to TRBJ2-5, with D tentatively TRBD1 (5 bases). The length of the CDR3 is 14 residues. Per the germline V gene, CDR1 is SEHNR and CDR2 is FQNEAQ (reference sequence). Trimming shortened V by 6 bases and J by 4 bases, and 15 bases separated the two germline ends. The CDR3 is CASRGEGIGETQYF. CDR3 DNA sequence: TGTGCCAGCAGAGGGGAAGGAATCGGAGAGACCCAGTACTTC. Combining the CDR3 with reference TRBV7-9 and TRBJ2-5 gives the whole variable domain DTGVSQNPRHKITKRGQNVTFRCDPISEHNRLYWYRQTLGQGPEFLTYFQNEAQLEKSRLLSDRFSAERPKGSFSTLEIQRTEQGDSAMYLCASRGEGIGETQYFGPGTRLLVL.

The rearrangement links TRBV28 to TRBJ1-2; D is uncertain. The CDR3 is 13 amino acids. The germline CDR1 and CDR2 sequences are MDHEN and SYDVKM. V was clipped by 7 bases and J by 3 bases, with 12 bases between them. CDR3 amino acids: CASTPGGYYGYTF. DNA for the CDR3: TGTGCCAGCACCCCGGGAGGGTACTATGGCTACACCTTC.

The chain is built from TRBV16 and TRBJ1-3, with no clear D. Germline CDR1 KGHSY, CDR2 FQNENV. Trimming removed 4 bases from V and 2 bases from J, with 6 bases in between. The CDR3 runs to 13 residues. The CDR3 DNA follows: TGTGCCAGCAGCCCGGAGACTGGAAACACCATATATTTT. Its protein is CASSPETGNTIYF.

The V and J genes are TRBV9 and TRBJ1-1, with a possible D match to TRBD1 (5 bases). The CDR3 length is 11 residues. The V gene's germline CDR1 is SGDLS and CDR2 YYNGEE. The V end lost 8 bases, the J end lost 7 bases, and 12 bases lay between the germline ends. CDR3 sequence reads: CASPPGCEAFF. DNA for the CDR3: TGTGCCAGTCCGCCAGGGTGTGAAGCTTTCTTT.

The chain joins TRBV9 to TRBJ1-3, with 8 bases lining up with TRBD1. The CDR3 is made up of 16 amino acids. The ends lost 0 bases at V and 3 bases at J; junction bases unmatched: 5. CDR1 SGDLS and CDR2 YYNGEE come from the germline V gene. CDR3 region: CASSVGTGSYGNTIYF. CDR3 DNA sequence: TGTGCCAGCAGCGTAGGGACAGGGAGTTATGGAAACACCATATATTTT. Full variable domain (rest looked up from reference TRBV9 and TRBJ1-3): DSGVTQTPKHLITATGQRVTLRCSPRSGDLSVYWYQQSLDQGLQFLIQYYNGEERAKGNILERFSAQQFPDLHSELNLSSLELGDSALYFCASSVGTGSYGNTIYFGEGSWLTVV.

The chain couples TRBV29-1 to TRBJ2-7, with D maybe TRBD1 (5 bases). Germline CDR1 SQVTM, CDR2 ANQGSEA. The CDR3 has 13 residues. The CDR3 DNA reads TGCAACCCCGAGGACGCAGGGCTTTATTGGCAGTACTTC. This encodes CNPEDAGLYWQYF.

The gene calls are TRBV29-1 and TRBJ1-1; perhaps TRBD1 as D (5 bases). V lost 6 bases, J lost 6 bases, and 23 bases lay in between. CDR1 is SQVTM and CDR2 is ANQGSEA in the germline V gene. This CDR3 has 15 amino acids. CDR3 DNA: TGCAGCGTCATTCGGGGGAATCAGGGTGGCGCTGAAGCTTTCTTT. This gives the protein CSVIRGNQGGAEAFF.